The clone carrying this T cell receptor (beta chain) was detected many times. Its antigen remains unknown. This specimen belongs to a study of CD8 T cells in ankylosing spondylitis. Libraries of TCR beta came from quantitative 5'-RACE with molecular barcodes. TCRdb used MiXCR to reprocess the 5' RACE reads, holding one entry per CDR3 protein. The table includes tens of thousands of distinct CDR3 sequences, 4.5% to 6% detected once. Study conclusions and caveats: Disease-associated clonotypes exhibited CD8+ identity and were relatively infrequent in peripheral blood. Fewer than ten highly homologous variants made up a TCR beta motif, and this motif appeared characteristic of ankylosing spondylitis blood.

This CDR3 has 17 residues. CDR1 and CDR2 (germline): SGHVS, FQNEAQ. The V and J ends lost 5 bases and 5 bases, in that order; junction bases with no gene match: 14. Sequenced sample: blood, either unsorted or a sorted T cell fraction (not recorded which). The TCR originated in a male donor with ankylosing spondylitis or in good health (not recorded which). This chain joins TRBV7-8 and TRBJ1-2, with 10 positions matching TRBD1. CDR3 bases: TGTGCCAGCAGCGCACGCGGACAGGGGGGCCGAATTTATGGCTACACCTTC. Amino acids: CASSARGQGGRIYGYTF. The full variable domain, in which reference TRBV7-8 and TRBJ1-2 provide the parts outside the CDR3, is GAGVSQSPRYKVAKRGQDVALRCDPISGHVSLFWYQQALGQGPEFLTYFQNEAQLDKSGLPSDRFFAERPEGSVSTLKIQRTQQEDSAVYLCASSARGQGGRIYGYTFGSGTRLTVV.